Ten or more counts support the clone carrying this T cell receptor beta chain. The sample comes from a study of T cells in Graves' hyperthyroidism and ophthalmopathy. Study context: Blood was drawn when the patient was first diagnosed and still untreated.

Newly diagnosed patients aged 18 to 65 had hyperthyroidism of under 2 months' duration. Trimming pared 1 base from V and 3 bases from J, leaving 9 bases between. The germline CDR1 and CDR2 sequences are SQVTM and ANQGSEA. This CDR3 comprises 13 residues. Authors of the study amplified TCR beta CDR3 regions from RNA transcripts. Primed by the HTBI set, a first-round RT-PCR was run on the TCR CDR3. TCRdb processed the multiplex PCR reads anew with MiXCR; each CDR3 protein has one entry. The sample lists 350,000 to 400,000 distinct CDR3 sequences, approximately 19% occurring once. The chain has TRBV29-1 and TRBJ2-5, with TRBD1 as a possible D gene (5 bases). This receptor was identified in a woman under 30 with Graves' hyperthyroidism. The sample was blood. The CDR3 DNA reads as TGCAGCGTTGAAGCGTCAGGGAAAGAGACCCAGTACTTC. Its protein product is CSVEASGKETQYF.